Included here is one T cell receptor beta chain sequence, with context. Its antigen remains unknown. This record belongs to a study of graft-versus-host responses after intestinal transplantation. Across the whole study: Once they had received anti-thymocyte globulin induction, all recipients took tacrolimus and steroids for approximately 3 years. Study observations and caveats: GvH clone levels peaked in circulation, and this peak was associated with early post-transplant HvG declines. Ileal or blood samples showed some GvH clones first, and such clones were also found in recipient marrow.

Profiling relied on immunoSEQ multiplex PCR, and the TCRdb table lists in-frame clones only, not all of them. The sample lists around 89,000 clones, around 93% seen once, with roughly 0.43% in the top ten. The CDR3 spans 14 residues. Germline loops: CDR1 SNHLY, CDR2 FYNNEI. Sequencing used unstimulated CD8+ T cells sorted from spleen or lymph node cells, obtained before transplant. This clonotype originated in a human donor who was the organ donor for an intestinal transplant. This chain uses TRBV2 with TRBJ2-5, with unresolved D. TRBJ2-7 explains the end of the DNA better; the J call may be wrong. DNA for the CDR3: TGTGCCAGCAGTGATACACAGCTTCCCTACGAGCAGTACTTC. Translating gives CASSDTQLPYEQYF.